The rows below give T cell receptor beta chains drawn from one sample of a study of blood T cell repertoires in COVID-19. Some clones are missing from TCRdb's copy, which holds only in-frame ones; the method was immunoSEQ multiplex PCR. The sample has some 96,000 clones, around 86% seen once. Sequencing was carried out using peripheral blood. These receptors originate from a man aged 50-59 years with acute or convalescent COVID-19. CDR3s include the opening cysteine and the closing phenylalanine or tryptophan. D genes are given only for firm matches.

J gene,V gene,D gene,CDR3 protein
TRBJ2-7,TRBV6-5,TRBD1,CASSRTGDITYEQYF
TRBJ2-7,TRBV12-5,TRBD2,CASGLVLAGGHERYF
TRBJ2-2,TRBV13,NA,CASSPPGELGTGELFF
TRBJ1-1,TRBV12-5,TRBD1,CASGWGTARNTEAFF
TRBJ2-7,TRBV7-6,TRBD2,CASSLGLAGETYEQYF
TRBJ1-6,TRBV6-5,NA,CASSRVPSYNSPLHF
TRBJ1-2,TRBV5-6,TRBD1,CASSNTGVQGYTF
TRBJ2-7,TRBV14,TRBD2,CASRGGGYEQYF
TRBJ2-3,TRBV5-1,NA,CASSLQGHTDTQYF
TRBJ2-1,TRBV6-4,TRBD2,CASSDMGLAGGYNEQFF
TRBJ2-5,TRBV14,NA,CASSQVTSPGETQYF
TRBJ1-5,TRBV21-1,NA,CASSGGTGAINHSNQPQHF
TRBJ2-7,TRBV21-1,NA,CASSTGTYEQYF
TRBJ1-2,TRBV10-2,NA,CASRGGLNYGYTF
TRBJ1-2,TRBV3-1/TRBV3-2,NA,CASSQAQNYGYTF
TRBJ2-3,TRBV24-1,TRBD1,CATSDGQGAITDTQYF
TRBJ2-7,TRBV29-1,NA,CSAYVLGEQYF
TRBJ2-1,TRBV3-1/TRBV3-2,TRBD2,CASSQPGEGRKQFF
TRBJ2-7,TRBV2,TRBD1,CASSRQGSSYEQYF
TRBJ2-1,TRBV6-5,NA,CASNLASSSYNEQFF
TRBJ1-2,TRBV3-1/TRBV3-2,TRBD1,CASSVSQGADGYTF
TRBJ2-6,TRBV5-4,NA,CASSLAGSSGANVLTF
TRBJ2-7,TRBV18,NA,CASSTDRREEYF
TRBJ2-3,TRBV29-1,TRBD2,CSVVRGRARDTQYF
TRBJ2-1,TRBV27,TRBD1,CASSQGQLEQFF
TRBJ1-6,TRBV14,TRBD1,CASSLKGAKNSPLHF
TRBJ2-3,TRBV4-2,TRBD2,CASSQDILAASTDTQYF
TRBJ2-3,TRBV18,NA,CASSPPRGTGTDTQYF
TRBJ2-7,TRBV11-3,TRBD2,CASSHRQTGTRQNEQYF
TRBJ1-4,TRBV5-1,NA,CASRGGNREKLFF
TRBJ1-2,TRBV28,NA,CASSLGGRGYTF
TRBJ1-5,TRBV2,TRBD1,CASRTDRVSQPQHF
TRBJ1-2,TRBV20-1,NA,CSASERQASGGYTF
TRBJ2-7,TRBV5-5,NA,CASSLTTYEQYF
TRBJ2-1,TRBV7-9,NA,CASSLAVGGDEQFF
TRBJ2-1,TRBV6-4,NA,CASSRSYNEQFF
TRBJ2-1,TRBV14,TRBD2,CASSPGLPNEQFF
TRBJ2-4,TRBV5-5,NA,CASSGLLGIQYF
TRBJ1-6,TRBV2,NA,CASSGQLSSYNSPLHF
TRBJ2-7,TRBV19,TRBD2,CASSMGLPPYEQYF
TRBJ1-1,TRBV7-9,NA,CASSLTGYTEAFF
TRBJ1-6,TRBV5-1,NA,CASSLDRGNHSPLHF
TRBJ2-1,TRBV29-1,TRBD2,CSGSGGPHEQFF
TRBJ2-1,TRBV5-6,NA,CASSLTGSFSWYEQFF
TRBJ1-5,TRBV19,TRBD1,CASSIPDRAGNQPQHF
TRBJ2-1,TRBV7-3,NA,CASSPPSASSYNEQFF
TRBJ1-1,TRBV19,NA,CASSSLTVRHTEAFF
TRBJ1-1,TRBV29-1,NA,CSVEDMNTEAFF
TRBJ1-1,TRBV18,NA,CASSPSDSFEAFF
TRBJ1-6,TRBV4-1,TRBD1,CASSQEGTVNSPLHF
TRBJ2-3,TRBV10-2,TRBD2,CASSDPTAGLAGGSTDTQYF
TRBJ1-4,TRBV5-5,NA,CASSLDSGGEKLFF
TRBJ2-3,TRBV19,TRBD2,CATSQRDTDTQYF